These T cell receptor beta chains were read from a single sample in a study of T cell changes during pregnancy in multiple sclerosis. Method: immunoSEQ multiplex PCR; TCRdb's copy keeps in-frame clones and lacks some. The sample lists about 87,000 clones, over 85% occurring once. The sequencing used peripheral blood, collected in the third trimester of pregnancy. The receptor set was obtained from a female donor in good health, enrolled as a control in a pregnancy study. CDR3s include the opening cysteine and the closing phenylalanine or tryptophan. D genes are given only for firm matches.

V gene,D gene,CDR3 protein
TRBV27,TRBD1,CASSWTGPNTEAFF
TRBV5-1,TRBD1,CASSFWARQGQETQYF
TRBV27,TRBD1,CASSLPGQGGGTEAFF
TRBV11-2,NA,CASSSWAGNTEAFF
TRBV4-1,NA,CASSQQTGLTEAFF
TRBV7-2,NA,CASSLTASLFDEQFF
TRBV30,NA,CAWNILGVDEQYF
TRBV4-1,TRBD2,CASSQGNGRDYNEQFF
TRBV4-1,NA,CASSQEEDSFSEQYF
TRBV19,NA,CASSIGGNTEAFF
TRBV28,TRBD1,CASSWTRQGGQEQFF
TRBV18,TRBD1,CASSPPTGQGGNQPQHF
TRBV15,TRBD2,CATSSRGGTRFTQETQYF
TRBV5-1,NA,CASRVAVSTDTQYF
TRBV2,NA,CASREDTYEQYF
TRBV5-8,NA,CASSLGTQSNTEAFF
TRBV10-2,NA,CASSDPGSKETQYF
TRBV2,NA,CASSLLTGKNIQYF
TRBV7-8,NA,CASSFLFLGVIPNTGELFF
TRBV5-1,NA,CASSLEFSVNYGYTF
TRBV13,NA,CASSLDRDYGYTF
TRBV27,NA,CASSLDGGMNTEAFF
TRBV29-1,TRBD2,CSVERLAGADTQYF
TRBV19,NA,CASRLQGRNEKLFF
TRBV5-1,TRBD2,CASSPNGLAGDEQFF
TRBV27,TRBD2,CASSLRAGDGEQYF
TRBV5-1,TRBD1,CASSLGSRDSNVLTF
TRBV4-1,NA,CASSHPGDPSYNEQFF
TRBV19,TRBD1,CASSLTGAYEQYF
TRBV5-1,TRBD2,CASSLAGASYNEQFF
TRBV28,NA,CASCREYTEAFF
TRBV5-4,NA,CASSLDPSYEQYF
TRBV5-1,NA,CASSLGLPDTQYF
TRBV5-4,TRBD1,CASSPRDRGNAEQFF
TRBV4-1,NA,CASSQTARAETEAFF
TRBV7-2,TRBD2,CASSLEVAGAETQYF
TRBV18,NA,CASSPRAGVTEAFF
TRBV29-1,TRBD2,CSGSGYSYNEQFF
TRBV28,NA,CASSLYSDDSYNEQFF
TRBV5-1,TRBD2,CASNLVVAGAATDTQYF
TRBV5-6,TRBD1,CASSRGQGSYEQYF
TRBV6-6,NA,CASSHGGGELFF
TRBV5-1,NA,CASSSGQINEQFF
TRBV7-6,NA,CASSLGGVGTGELFF
TRBV10-3,TRBD2,CAIRSGSSYNEQFF
TRBV6-1,NA,CASRGLPELVGEQYF
TRBV6-5,NA,CASSPSVLVNTEAFF
TRBV10-3,TRBD1,CAISPGQGVLDEQFF
TRBV13,TRBD1,CASSLETGGTEAFF
TRBV5-1,NA,CASSSGFDTGELFF
TRBV5-1,TRBD1,CASSLETGGQPQHF
TRBV7-6,NA,CASSLDPPPRADTQYF